Here is one TCR beta chain with its context. As yet, its antigen is unknown. This sample is drawn from a study of cytomegalovirus exposure and HLA in healthy donors. Amplification used 60 Vbeta primers and 13 Jbeta primers. Clones were sequenced by immunoSEQ multiplex PCR, and TCRdb holds only the in-frame ones, with some missing. The sample yields about 150,000 clones, 65% to 85% seen once. Study results and caveats: V- and J-gene trimming of TCR beta was linked (in a later analysis) to a missense DCLRE1C variant. Most TCR sequences were uncommon, yet certain public TCRs appeared in many donors.

The sample was PBMCs. This TCR was recovered from a man aged 30-40 years in good health and CMV-seronegative.

In DNA form, the CDR3 reads TGTGCCAGCAGCGGGGACAGGGGCCATGAGCAGTTCTTC. This translates into CASSGDRGHEQFF. The chain couples TRBV11-2 to TRBJ2-1; 10 bases are shared with TRBD1. This CDR3 spans 13 amino acids. V gave up 5 bases and J gave up 8 bases; unmatched junction bases: 3. Germline CDR1 reads SGHAT; CDR2 reads FQNNGV.